This TCR beta chain derives from a study of monozygotic twins with cystic fibrosis. Findings and limits, study-wide: Co-twins had the most similar V usage for 13 of 16 pairs, J for 8. The repertoire was suggested to be naive-dominated, clonality median around 0.0095. No link emerged between shared CDR3 counts and age, concordance or severity. Monozygotic CF twins shared more identical nucleotide clonotypes than unrelated patients.

Data came from immunoSEQ multiplex PCR; TCRdb stores just in-frame clones and leaves some out. This table holds some 33,000 clones, around nine tenths found once. Comment on this clone: The antigen is unknown.

The V end was cut by 3 bases, the J end by 8 bases, with 13 bases between. Germline V gene sequence: CDR1 LNHDA, CDR2 SQIVND (reference sequence). CDR3 size: 13 residues. V and J are TRBV19 and TRBJ1-1; D is perhaps TRBD1 (5 bases). This clonotype was obtained from a boy younger than 10 with cystic fibrosis. Input material: blood. The CDR3 reads CASSMGVGGEAFF. CDR3 in DNA: TGTGCCAGTAGTATGGGGGTAGGCGGCGAAGCTTTCTTT.